The subject of this entry is one TCR beta chain. The antigen is unknown. This sample is part of a study of cytotoxic CD8 clonotypes in ibrutinib-treated CLL. The study's findings and limits: Sustained-remission and progressing patients diverged in sampling times. Clonality went up at the time of ibrutinib response, stayed stable in sustained remission, and later dropped back toward its baseline level at progression. Age-matched healthy donor levels were exceeded by baseline clonality, which tracked circulating CD8+ T-cell counts.

Sequencing was performed with immunoSEQ multiplex PCR; in TCRdb, only in-frame clones are kept and a portion is missing. The table has around 7,900 clones, around 70% seen once. Germline V gene data show CDR1 as GTSNPN and CDR2 as SVGIG (reference sequence). V was shortened by 2 bases and J by 11 bases, with 15 bases between the two germline ends. The CDR3 consists of 13 residues. The source was PBMCs, collected before ibrutinib treatment. The chain is built from TRBV30 and TRBJ1-4; no definite D call. This sequence originates from a human donor with chronic lymphocytic leukemia. The DNA of the CDR3 is TGTGCCTGGAGTTTAAGCCAGCCGGGGAAACTGTTTTTT. Translating gives CAWSLSQPGKLFF.